This T cell receptor (beta chain) came from a study of T cell responses to AZD1222 COVID-19 vaccine (dated by TCRdb to the early 2020s). For the study in its entirety: A total of just over 230 trial participants underwent TCR sequencing, of whom 200 to 220 had received two doses of AZD1222 and approximately 26 had received two doses of the MenACWY control vaccine. Trial participants were enrolled into age subgroups of 18-55, 56-69 and 70-plus years, which contained around 150, 28 and 57 TCR-sequenced participants, respectively.

The CDR3 regions of human TCRbeta chains were analyzed by immunosequencing. On the authors' methods: Repertoire TCRs were matched against a reference library of SARS-CoV-2-specific TCRs generated with the MIRA antigen-specificity platform. Breadth meant the fraction of unique TCRs that were SARS-CoV-2-associated, whereas depth meant the fraction of total T cells that were SARS-CoV-2-associated. Using the MIRA data, each spike-specific TCR was mapped to the spike region that the TCR reacts to and placed in a CD4 or CD8 class. Log10-transformed breadth and depth values were compared by one-way ANOVA with Sidak's multiple comparisons tests. TCRdb took over this immuneACCESS table, retaining in-frame rearrangements with V and J assigned. Such tables are incomplete; in checked studies, under half of the missing clones stem from an unresolved V gene, and the remainder is unexplained. V and J calls and clone size are those listed in that table; D and trimming were worked out from the DNA. This sample lists over 100,000 clones; more than 75% were detected once. Of the sample, more than 1% falls within the top ten clones.

CDR1 SNHLY and CDR2 FYNNEI are derived from the germline V gene. V is clipped by 7 bases and J by 4 bases, and the sequence between their germline boundaries is 11 bases long. From cysteine to phenylalanine, the CDR3 is 13 amino acids long. Only the CDR3 portion is preserved as DNA: 39 bases, with reading frame beginning at the first base. The label giving this sample's time point can be read as: about 28 days (+/-7) after the second vaccine dose. AZD1222 recipients whose second dose came at about 4 weeks and those whose second dose came at about 12 weeks were combined into one group, since spike-specific TCR depth and breadth did not differ between the two schedules. The vaccinee samples were drawn from two UK trials, COV001 and COV002, one of which was a single-blind randomized controlled phase 2/3 trial testing AZD1222 (ChAdOx1 nCoV-19) in healthy adults. For TCRbeta chain sequencing, PBMC samples were collected from trial participants at day 0 and at day 28 after the second dose.

A few counts support this clone. No cognate antigen has been identified for it. No clone much larger than this one lies a single base away; base qualities are absent. Results and caveats for the whole study, not just this receptor: Most participants were white British and females outnumbered males, and the authors suggested that clonal diversity may have been underestimated. The 56-69-year group was small, and its depth increase did not reach significance, likely because of low power. CD4 TCRs associated with the vaccine covered the entire spike protein, and the dominant responses were in regions 160-218 and 743-854. Because no day 14 peak-response samples were available, the repertoires could be characterized only after the peak T cell response. Epitopes outside the regions mutated in the B.1.351 and B.1.1.7 variants were reportedly recognized by nearly half of the unique spike-specific TCRs. Spike-specific TCR breadth and depth rose significantly after two AZD1222 doses compared with day 0 and with MenACWY recipients. Conclusions about previously exposed vaccinees are limited, since just six or seven AZD1222 recipients were seropositive for SARS-CoV-2 at baseline.

The clonotype originates from an adult who received the AZD1222 COVID-19 vaccine. The V gene is TRBV2 and the J gene is TRBJ2-1, with TRBD2 perhaps the D gene, on 6 matching bases. The material sequenced was peripheral blood, taken 28 days after the second AZD1222 dose. The bases are TGTGCCAGCACGCCGGGGGAATACAATGAGCAGTTCTTC. The translation is CASTPGEYNEQFF.